The sequence of this TCR beta chain was determined in a study of tumor-infiltrating lymphocytes in primary liver carcinoma (dated by TCRdb to 2017 to 2019). A note on the overall study: The five patients, three men and two women aged 30 to 69 years, had hepatocellular carcinoma (four) or combined HCC and intrahepatic cholangiocarcinoma (one). Technical replicate repertoires showed high reproducibility, with mean shared-clone rates roughly 0.87 and correlation coefficients above 0.95. The five patients had tumors of stage T1-T3 N0M0, with maximum diameters ranging from roughly 4 to 11 cm. Samples yielded roughly 3.65 to 7.13 million productive TCRbeta reads; read depth did not differ significantly between tissue types. A total of about 35 specimens from 5 patients, comprising some 25 tumor regions, 5 adjacent noncancerous liver tissues and 5 peripheral blood samples, were covered by TCRbeta repertoire sequencing. Agilent mRNA microarray profiling was performed on the roughly 24 tumor region samples to relate TCRbeta repertoire diversity to the local molecular phenotype. The study combined TCRbeta repertoire sequencing, expression microarrays and whole-exome sequencing across five regions of each liver tumor, with adjacent normal tissue and blood.

This clonotype was counted a single time. Its target antigen remains unknown. One end of the junction varies from germline; a read error may be responsible. Total RNA and DNA were co-extracted without cell sorting from about 19-30 mg of bulk tissue using the AllPrep DNA/RNA mini kit. Surgical resection was performed in China between November 2015 and early 2016 on roughly 5 patients with histopathologically diagnosed primary liver carcinoma. At the time of sampling, the patients had chronic HBV infection and had not received any treatment. Five spatially separated regions were sampled per tumor: superior, inferior, left-lateral and right-lateral poles, plus the tumor centre. More than 80% viable tumor cells were found by histology in every tumor sample. Each fresh piece of tumor and adjacent tissue was cut in two, with one half stored in RNAlater at -80 degrees C and the other half sent for histology.

Results the study describes overall, beyond this receptor: Only 4 or 5 patients were included in the study, and the authors note that the findings should be validated in a larger study. Only about 8-25% of top clones were found in all five regions of a tumor, suggesting spatial heterogeneity of tumor-infiltrating T cells. Only the TCR beta chain was sequenced, so true repertoire diversity is likely underestimated because unpaired alpha chains were not captured. Repertoire overlap was found to be higher between tumor regions (mean around 36%) than between tumor-adjacent (17%) or tumor-blood (about 14%) pairs, consistent with antigen-driven expansion. Bulk unsorted samples precluded comparing CD4+ and CD8+ T cell repertoires. The top 250 clones accounted for a significantly greater share of the repertoire in tumors than in blood (p = 0.039).

TCRbeta-specific cDNA was reverse-transcribed from around 500 ng total RNA using a constant-region primer and ProtoScript II reverse transcriptase. TCRbeta libraries were built with three nested multiplex PCR rounds, a slightly modified ARM-PCR procedure. Each of the first two PCR rounds ran for approximately 10 cycles and used multiplex TRBV1-TRBV30 forward primers together with a Cbeta reverse primer. Sample barcodes and Illumina adapters were attached in a final 25-cycle PCR using Deep VentR polymerase. Amplicons of 200-500 bp were gel-purified with a QIAquick gel extraction kit before sequencing. An Illumina HiSeq 2500 was used to sequence the TCRbeta amplicons, generating 250-bp paired-end reads. Under the source paper's analysis protocol: Quality trimming of reads was performed with Trimmomatic v0.33, and paired reads were merged with FLASH v1.2.11 so that full CDR3 sequences could be recovered. V, D and J germline segments were assigned to the rearranged TCRbeta sequences using MiGEC v1.2.1b. Clonotype statistics, along with Shannon-Wiener diversity indices, were calculated using VDJtools v1.0.0. Except for diversity analysis, only each sample's 250 most abundant clonotypes were used in subsequent analyses to reduce sampling bias. TCRdb applied fastp at Q25 and MiXCR to the public reads, then kept only in-frame beta chains. Identical CDR3 protein sequences are pooled into one entry, listed with their most common genes and DNA. It is TCRdb's table, rather than the study itself, that gives the V and J calls and clone size. The sample table shows roughly 48,000 distinct CDR3 sequences, and about 70% are seen once. The ten largest account for about a quarter of the sample.

According to the germline V gene (reference sequence), CDR1 reads SEHNR and CDR2 reads FQNEAQ. The CDR3 covers 14 residues, taking in both the cysteine and the phenylalanine. Only the CDR3 DNA is retained, 42 bases long and in frame from the first base. This sequence uses TRBV7-9 and TRBJ2-3; the D gene assignment is perhaps TRBD1 or TRBD2, with each matching 6 bases. Sequenced: liver tumor tissue from sampling region 3. The cell subset or site label on this specimen signifies: tumor region T3, left-lateral pole. The receptor comes from a man aged 40-49 years with primary liver carcinoma and hepatitis B virus infection. The DNA sequence is as follows: TGTGCCAGTAGCATTAACAGGGAGGAGAATACGCAGTACTTT. It translates as CASSINREENTQYF.